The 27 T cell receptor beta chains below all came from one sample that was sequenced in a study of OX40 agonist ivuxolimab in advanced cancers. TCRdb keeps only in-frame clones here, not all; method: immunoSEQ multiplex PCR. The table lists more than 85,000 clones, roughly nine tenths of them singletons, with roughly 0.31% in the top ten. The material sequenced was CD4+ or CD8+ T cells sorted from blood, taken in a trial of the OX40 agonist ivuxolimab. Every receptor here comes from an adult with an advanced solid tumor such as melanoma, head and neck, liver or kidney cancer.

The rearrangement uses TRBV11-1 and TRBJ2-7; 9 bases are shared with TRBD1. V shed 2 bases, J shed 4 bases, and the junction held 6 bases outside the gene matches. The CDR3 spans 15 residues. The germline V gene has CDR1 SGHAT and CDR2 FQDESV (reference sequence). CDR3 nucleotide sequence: TGTGCCAGCAGCTTAACGGGGGACAGGGAGTACGAGCAGTACTTC. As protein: CASSLTGDREYEQYF.

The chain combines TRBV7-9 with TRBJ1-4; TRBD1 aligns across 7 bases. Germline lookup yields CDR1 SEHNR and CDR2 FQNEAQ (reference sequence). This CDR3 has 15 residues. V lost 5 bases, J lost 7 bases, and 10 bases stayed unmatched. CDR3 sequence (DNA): TGTGCCAGCAGCCTAGGGACAGTCCGGGGTGAAAAACTGTTTTTT. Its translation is CASSLGTVRGEKLFF.

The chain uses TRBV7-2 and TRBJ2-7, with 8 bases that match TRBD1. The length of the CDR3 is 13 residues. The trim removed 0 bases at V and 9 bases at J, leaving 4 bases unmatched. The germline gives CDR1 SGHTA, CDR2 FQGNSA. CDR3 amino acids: CASSLAQGAGQYF. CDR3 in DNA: TGTGCCAGCAGCTTAGCGCAGGGGGCAGGGCAGTACTTC.

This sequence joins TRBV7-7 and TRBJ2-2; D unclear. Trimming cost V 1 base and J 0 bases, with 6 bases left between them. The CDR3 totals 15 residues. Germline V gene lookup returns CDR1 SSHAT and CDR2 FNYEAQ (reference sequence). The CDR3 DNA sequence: TGTGCCAGCAGCTTAGACAGACCGAACACCGGGGAGCTGTTTTTT. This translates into CASSLDRPNTGELFF.

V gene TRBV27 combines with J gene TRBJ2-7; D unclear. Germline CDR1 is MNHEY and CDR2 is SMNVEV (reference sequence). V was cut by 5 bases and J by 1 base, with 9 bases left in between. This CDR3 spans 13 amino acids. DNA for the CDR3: TGTGCCAGCAGTGTGGACGGATCCTACGAGCAGTACTTC. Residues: CASSVDGSYEQYF.

The DNA for the CDR3 is TGTGCCAGCAGCGCCCCCCCGGGGGCTAGCGGGGCTTACAATGAGCAGTTCTTC. This gives the protein CASSAPPGASGAYNEQFF. The chain employs TRBV7-9 and TRBJ2-1; 9 nucleotides agree with TRBD2. With 5 bases clipped from V and 4 bases from J, the junction kept 15 bases outside the gene matches. Germline V lookup: CDR1 SEHNR, CDR2 FQNEAQ (reference sequence). The CDR3 has 18 amino acids. The full variable domain, rest sourced from reference TRBV7-9 and TRBJ2-1, is DTGVSQNPRHKITKRGQNVTFRCDPISEHNRLYWYRQTLGQGPEFLTYFQNEAQLEKSRLLSDRFSAERPKGSFSTLEIQRTEQGDSAMYLCASSAPPGASGAYNEQFFGPGTRLTVL.

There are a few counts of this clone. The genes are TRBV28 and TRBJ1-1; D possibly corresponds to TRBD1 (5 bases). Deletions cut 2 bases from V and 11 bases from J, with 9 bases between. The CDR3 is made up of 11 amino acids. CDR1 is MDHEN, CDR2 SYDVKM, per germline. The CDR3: CASSLRYRAFF. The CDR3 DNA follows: TGTGCCAGCAGTTTACGGTACAGGGCTTTCTTT.

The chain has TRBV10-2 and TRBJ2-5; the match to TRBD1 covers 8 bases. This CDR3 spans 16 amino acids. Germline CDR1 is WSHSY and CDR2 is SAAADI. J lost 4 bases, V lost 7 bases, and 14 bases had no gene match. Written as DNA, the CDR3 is TGCGCCAGCAAACTCTACGCGACAGGGGTTGGAGAGACCCAGTACTTC. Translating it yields CASKLYATGVGETQYF.

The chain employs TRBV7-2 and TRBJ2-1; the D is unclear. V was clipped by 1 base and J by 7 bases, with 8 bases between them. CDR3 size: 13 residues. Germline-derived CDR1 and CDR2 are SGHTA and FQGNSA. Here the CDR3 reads CASSLVFGNEQFF. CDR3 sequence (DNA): TGTGCCAGCAGCTTAGTGTTCGGAAATGAGCAGTTCTTC. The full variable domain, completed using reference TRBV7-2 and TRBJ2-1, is GAGVSQSPSNKVTEKGKDVELRCDPISGHTALYWYRQSLGQGLEFLIYFQGNSAPDKSGLPSDRFSAERTGGSVSTLTIQRTQQEDSAVYLCASSLVFGNEQFFGPGTRLTVL.

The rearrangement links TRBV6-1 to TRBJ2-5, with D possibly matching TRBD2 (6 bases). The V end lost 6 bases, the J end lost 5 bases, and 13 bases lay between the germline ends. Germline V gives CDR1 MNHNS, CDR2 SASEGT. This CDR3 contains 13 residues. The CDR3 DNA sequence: TGTGCCAGCAGCGGACATGGAGGGGAGACCCAGTACTTC. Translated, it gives CASSGHGGETQYF.

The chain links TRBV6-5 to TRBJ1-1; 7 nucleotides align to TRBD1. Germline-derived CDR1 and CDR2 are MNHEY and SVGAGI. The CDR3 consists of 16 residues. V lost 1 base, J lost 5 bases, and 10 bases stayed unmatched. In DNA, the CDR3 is TGTGCCAGCAGTTACTTCACGACAGGGAGGGTAACTGAAGCTTTCTTT. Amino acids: CASSYFTTGRVTEAFF.

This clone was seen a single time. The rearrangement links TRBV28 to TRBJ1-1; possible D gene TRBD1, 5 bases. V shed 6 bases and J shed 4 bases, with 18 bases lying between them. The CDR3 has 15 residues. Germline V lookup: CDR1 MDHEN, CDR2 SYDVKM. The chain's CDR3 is CASSPRGPSGTEAFF. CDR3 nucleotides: TGTGCCAGCAGCCCACGGGGCCCCTCTGGCACTGAAGCTTTCTTT.

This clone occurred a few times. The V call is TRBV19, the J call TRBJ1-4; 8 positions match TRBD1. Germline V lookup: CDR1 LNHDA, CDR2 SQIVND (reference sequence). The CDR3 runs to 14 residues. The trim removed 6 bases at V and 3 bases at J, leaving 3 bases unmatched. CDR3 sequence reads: CASSDRGANEKLFF. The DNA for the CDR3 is TGTGCCAGTAGCGACAGGGGAGCTAATGAAAAACTGTTTTTT.

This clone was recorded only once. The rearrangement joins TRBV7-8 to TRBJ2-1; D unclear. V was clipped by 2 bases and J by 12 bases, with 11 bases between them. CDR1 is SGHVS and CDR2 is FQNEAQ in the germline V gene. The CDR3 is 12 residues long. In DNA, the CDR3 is TGTGCCAGCAGCTTAAATTCGCGCGGGCAGTTCTTC. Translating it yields CASSLNSRGQFF.

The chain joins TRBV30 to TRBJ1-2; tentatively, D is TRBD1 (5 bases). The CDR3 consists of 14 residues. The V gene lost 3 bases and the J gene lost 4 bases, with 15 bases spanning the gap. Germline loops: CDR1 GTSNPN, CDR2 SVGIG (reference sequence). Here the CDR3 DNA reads TGTGCCTGGAGCCAAGAGGGACTCGGCTATGGCTACACCTTC. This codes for CAWSQEGLGYGYTF.

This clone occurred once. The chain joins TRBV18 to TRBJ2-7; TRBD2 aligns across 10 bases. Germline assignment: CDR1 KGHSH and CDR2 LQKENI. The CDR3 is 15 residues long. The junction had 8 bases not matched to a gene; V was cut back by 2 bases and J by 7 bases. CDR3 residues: CASSPKSGRAGEQYF. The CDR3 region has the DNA TGTGCCAGCTCACCAAAGAGCGGGAGGGCTGGAGAGCAGTACTTC.

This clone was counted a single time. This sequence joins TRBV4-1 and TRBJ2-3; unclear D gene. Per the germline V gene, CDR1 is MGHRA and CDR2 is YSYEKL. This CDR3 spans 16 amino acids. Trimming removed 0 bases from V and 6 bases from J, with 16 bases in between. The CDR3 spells CASSQDGVERRDTQYF. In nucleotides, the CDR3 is TGCGCCAGCAGCCAAGATGGCGTCGAGCGCAGGGATACGCAGTATTTT.

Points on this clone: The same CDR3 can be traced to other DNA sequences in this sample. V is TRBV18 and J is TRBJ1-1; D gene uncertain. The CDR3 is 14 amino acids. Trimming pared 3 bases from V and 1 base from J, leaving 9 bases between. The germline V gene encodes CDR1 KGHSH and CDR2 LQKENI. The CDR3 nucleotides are TGTGCCAGCTCACCTAGGACGGGGAACACTGAAGCTTTCTTT. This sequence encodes CASSPRTGNTEAFF.

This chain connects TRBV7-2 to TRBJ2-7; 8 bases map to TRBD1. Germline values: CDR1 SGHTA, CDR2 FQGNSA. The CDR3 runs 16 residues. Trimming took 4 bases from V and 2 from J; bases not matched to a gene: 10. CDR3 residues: CASSSWTGIPPYEQYF. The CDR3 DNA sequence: TGTGCCAGCAGCTCTTGGACAGGGATACCACCCTACGAGCAGTACTTC.

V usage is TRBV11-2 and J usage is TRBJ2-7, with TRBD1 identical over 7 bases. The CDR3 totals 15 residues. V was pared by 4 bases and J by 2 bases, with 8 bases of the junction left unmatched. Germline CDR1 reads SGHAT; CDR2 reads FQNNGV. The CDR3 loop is CASSSTGTVTYEQYF. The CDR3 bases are TGTGCCAGCAGCTCGACCGGGACAGTTACCTACGAGCAGTACTTC.

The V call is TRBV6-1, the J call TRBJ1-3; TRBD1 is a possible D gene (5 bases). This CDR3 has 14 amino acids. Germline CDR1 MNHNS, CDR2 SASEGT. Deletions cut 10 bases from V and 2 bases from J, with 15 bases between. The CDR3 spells CATDYRSTGNTIYF. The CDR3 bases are TGTGCCACCGACTACAGGAGCACTGGAAACACCATATATTTT.

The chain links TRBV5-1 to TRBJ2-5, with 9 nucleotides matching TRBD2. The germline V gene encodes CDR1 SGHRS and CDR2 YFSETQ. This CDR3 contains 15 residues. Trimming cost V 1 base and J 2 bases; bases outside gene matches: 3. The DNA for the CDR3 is TGCGCCAGCAGCTTGACTCTAGCGGGGCAAGAGACCCAGTACTTC. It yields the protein CASSLTLAGQETQYF. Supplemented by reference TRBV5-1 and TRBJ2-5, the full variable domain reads KAGVTQTPRYLIKTRGQQVTLSCSPISGHRSVSWYQQTPGQGLQFLFEYFSETQRNKGNFPGRFSGRQFSNSRSEMNVSTLELGDSALYLCASSLTLAGQETQYFGPGTRLLVL.

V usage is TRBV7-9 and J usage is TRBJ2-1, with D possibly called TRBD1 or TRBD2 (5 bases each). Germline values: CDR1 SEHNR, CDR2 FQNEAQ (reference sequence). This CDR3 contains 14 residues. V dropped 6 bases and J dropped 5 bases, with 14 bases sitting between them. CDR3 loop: CASRFGGRDNEQFF. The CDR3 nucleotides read TGTGCCAGCAGATTTGGGGGTCGGGACAATGAGCAGTTCTTC. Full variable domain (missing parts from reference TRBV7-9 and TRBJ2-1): DTGVSQNPRHKITKRGQNVTFRCDPISEHNRLYWYRQTLGQGPEFLTYFQNEAQLEKSRLLSDRFSAERPKGSFSTLEIQRTEQGDSAMYLCASRFGGRDNEQFFGPGTRLTVL.

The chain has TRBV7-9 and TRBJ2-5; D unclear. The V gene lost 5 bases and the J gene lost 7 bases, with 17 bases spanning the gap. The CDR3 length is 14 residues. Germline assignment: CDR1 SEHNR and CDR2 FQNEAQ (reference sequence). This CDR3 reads CASSGYGSLGTQYF. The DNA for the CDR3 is TGTGCCAGCAGCGGATACGGGTCTCTGGGGACCCAGTACTTC.

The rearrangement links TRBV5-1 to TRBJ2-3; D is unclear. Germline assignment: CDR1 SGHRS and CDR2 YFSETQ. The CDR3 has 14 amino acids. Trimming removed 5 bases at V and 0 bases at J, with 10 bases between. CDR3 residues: CASSLQDSTDTQYF. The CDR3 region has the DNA TGCGCCAGCAGTTTGCAGGACAGCACAGATACGCAGTATTTT.

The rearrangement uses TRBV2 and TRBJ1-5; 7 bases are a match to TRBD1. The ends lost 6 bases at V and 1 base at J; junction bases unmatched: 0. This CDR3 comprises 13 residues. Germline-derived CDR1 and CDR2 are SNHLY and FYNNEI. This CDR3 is CASRDRSNQPQHF. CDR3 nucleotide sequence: TGTGCCAGCAGGGACAGGAGCAATCAGCCCCAGCATTTT. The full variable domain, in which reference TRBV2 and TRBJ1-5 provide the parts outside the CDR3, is EPEVTQTPSHQVTQMGQEVILRCVPISNHLYFYWYRQILGQKVEFLVSFYNNEISEKSEIFDDQFSVERPDGSNFTLKIRSTKLEDSAMYFCASRDRSNQPQHFGDGTRLSIL.

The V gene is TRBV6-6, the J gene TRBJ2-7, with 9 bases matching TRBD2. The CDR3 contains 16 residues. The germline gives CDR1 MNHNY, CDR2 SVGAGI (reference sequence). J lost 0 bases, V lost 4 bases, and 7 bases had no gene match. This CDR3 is CASSSRLAEISYEQYF. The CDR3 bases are TGTGCCAGCAGTTCAAGACTAGCGGAGATCTCCTACGAGCAGTACTTC.